A selection of T cell receptor beta chains follows, all from one sample in a study of T-cell reconstitution after alpha-beta-depleted transplantation in children. TCRdb fed the PCR reads into MiXCR, producing one record per CDR3 protein. The sample has a few hundred thousand distinct CDR3 sequences, roughly an eighth seen once; the top ten hold 5% to 6%. Sequenced here: PBMCs from the stem cell graft donor, sampled from the stem cell graft. The origin of the receptors is a human donor who donated a stem cell graft to a child with combined immunodeficiency. Each CDR3 is given with its conserved first and last residue. The D gene is left open where the match is weak. Expanded clones get a size class; other rows say once, few or many, or leave the size out.

TRBJ1-1 few NA TRBV9 CASSVPPYTEAFF TGTGCCAGCAGCGTTCCGCCGTACACTGAAGCTTTCTTT
TRBJ2-2 many TRBD2 TRBV12-3/TRBV12-4 CASKRLAEARELFF TGTGCCAGCAAGAGACTAGCGGAAGCGAGGGAGCTGTTTTTT
TRBJ1-2 NA NA TRBV10-3 CAISEFVTEYRGYTF TGTGCCATCAGTGAGTTCGTGACCGAGTACCGAGGCTACACCTTC
TRBJ1-1 NA NA TRBV6-2/TRBV6-3 CASSYSTGLAAFF TGTGCCAGCAGTTACTCGACGGGGCTTGCAGCTTTCTTT
TRBJ2-1 many NA TRBV29-1 CSVELGYIGSIF TGCAGCGTTGAATTGGGCTATATAGGTTCGATCTTC
TRBJ2-7 NA NA TRBV20-1 CSASRQTTYEQYF TGCAGTGCTAGTCGACAGACTACCTACGAGCAGTACTTC
TRBJ2-3 many NA TRBV10-3 CAISEDTMSTDTQYF TGTGCCATCAGCGAGGACACAATGAGTACAGATACGCAGTATTTT
TRBJ2-7 many TRBD2 TRBV7-8 CASSFWTSGNYEQYF TGTGCCAGCAGCTTTTGGACTAGCGGGAACTACGAGCAGTACTTC
TRBJ2-7 NA NA TRBV30 CAWRVSGYRTYEQYF TGTGCCTGGAGGGTTTCAGGGTACCGAACCTACGAGCAGTACTTC
TRBJ2-2 few TRBD2 TRBV5-1 CASSRELAGVLTGELFF TGCGCCAGCAGCCGAGAACTAGCGGGAGTGCTTACCGGGGAGCTGTTTTTT
TRBJ2-3 few NA TRBV5-1 CASSLEDIRTDTQYF TGCGCCAGCAGCTTGGAGGACATTCGCACAGATACGCAGTATTTT
TRBJ2-2 few TRBD2 TRBV9 CASSVQGGGGTGELFF TGTGCCAGCAGCGTACAGGGAGGCGGGGGGACCGGGGAGCTGTTTTTT
TRBJ2-3 few TRBD1 TRBV12-3/TRBV12-4 CASSPLIRGQKTDTQYF TGTGCCAGCAGTCCTTTGATCCGGGGACAGAAGACAGATACGCAGTATTTT
TRBJ1-1 few NA TRBV9 CASSTQQYPNTEAFF TGTGCCAGCAGCACCCAACAGTATCCGAACACTGAAGCTTTCTTT
TRBJ1-4 NA TRBD1 TRBV5-6 CASSSLDRVNEKLFF TGTGCCAGCAGCTCCCTGGACAGGGTTAATGAAAAACTGTTTTTT
TRBJ2-5 few TRBD2 TRBV7-9 CASSLAGGLAGVETQYF TGTGCCAGCAGCTTAGCGGGAGGACTAGCGGGAGTGGAGACCCAGTACTTC
TRBJ2-1 NA NA TRBV15 CATSRETGTPYNEQFF TGTGCCACCAGCAGAGAAACAGGGACGCCATACAATGAGCAGTTCTTC
TRBJ2-7 NA TRBD1 TRBV6-2/TRBV6-3 CASNPGTVLTSSYEQYF TGTGCCAGCAATCCCGGGACAGTCCTTACAAGCTCCTACGAGCAGTACTTC
TRBJ2-5 NA NA TRBV6-5 CASGRFAGETQYF TGTGCCAGCGGGCGTTTTGCGGGCGAGACCCAGTACTTC
TRBJ2-3 many NA TRBV12-3/TRBV12-4 CASSLQDTQYF TGTGCCAGCAGTTTACAAGATACGCAGTATTTT
TRBJ2-1 NA NA TRBV5-1 CASSLRAAYNEQFF TGCGCCAGCAGCTTGAGGGCAGCTTACAATGAGCAGTTCTTC
TRBJ1-1 NA NA TRBV5-1 CASSLGRNMNTEAFF TGCGCCAGCAGCTTGGGACGGAACATGAACACTGAAGCTTTCTTT
TRBJ1-5 few NA TRBV12-3/TRBV12-4 CASSGGRANQPQHF TGTGCCAGCAGCGGCGGGAGGGCGAATCAGCCCCAGCATTTT
TRBJ2-3 few NA TRBV20-1 CSAPPRVPDTQYF TGCAGTGCTCCCCCCCGGGTCCCTGATACGCAGTATTTT
TRBJ2-5 many TRBD1 TRBV6-2/TRBV6-3 CASSYGGTGQETQYF TGTGCCAGCAGTTACGGCGGGACAGGGCAAGAGACCCAGTACTTC
TRBJ2-7 many NA TRBV18 CASSTTGYEQYF TGTGCCAGCTCAACGACAGGCTACGAGCAGTACTTC
TRBJ1-1 NA TRBD1 TRBV7-2 CASSLTRDRGMNTEAFF TGTGCCAGCAGCTTAACGAGAGACAGGGGGATGAACACTGAAGCTTTCTTT
TRBJ2-1 few NA TRBV6-5 CASTRGGSGSEQFF TGTGCCAGCACCAGAGGGGGGTCCGGTTCTGAGCAGTTCTTC
TRBJ2-5 many NA TRBV7-8 CASSLVRDQETQYF TGTGCCAGCAGCTTAGTTCGGGATCAAGAGACCCAGTACTTC
TRBJ1-1 few NA TRBV7-9 CASSGQNTEAFF TGTGCCAGCTCGGGCCAGAACACTGAAGCTTTCTTT
TRBJ1-5 NA TRBD1 TRBV12-3/TRBV12-4 CASSWRGRDYLGNQPQHF TGTGCCAGCAGTTGGAGGGGGCGCGACTATCTTGGCAATCAGCCCCAGCATTTT
TRBJ2-1 many TRBD2 TRBV7-2 CASSLAGTSAYNEQFF TGTGCCAGCAGCTTAGCGGGGACTAGCGCCTACAATGAGCAGTTCTTC
TRBJ2-4 few NA TRBV7-9 CASSLDRSGQYF TGTGCCAGCAGCTTAGATCGGTCAGGACAGTACTTC
TRBJ2-3 NA NA TRBV7-2 CASSLLRESADTQYF TGTGCCAGCAGCTTACTACGGGAGTCCGCAGATACGCAGTATTTT
TRBJ1-4 few NA TRBV21-1 CASSKVLVRGHLNEKLFF TGTGCCAGCAGCAAAGTGTTGGTCCGGGGCCATCTTAATGAAAAACTGTTTTTT
TRBJ2-1 NA NA TRBV6-6 CASSYASINEQFF TGTGCCAGCAGTTACGCCAGCATCAATGAGCAGTTCTTC
TRBJ2-3 many NA TRBV18 CASSPRLPGAIADTQYF TGTGCCAGCTCACCCCGATTGCCGGGGGCAATTGCAGATACGCAGTATTTT
TRBJ2-2 few NA TRBV24-1 CATSDFQGTHTGELFF TGTGCCACCAGTGATTTTCAAGGGACGCACACCGGGGAGCTGTTTTTT
TRBJ2-1 few TRBD1 TRBV12-3/TRBV12-4 CASSQGTGTYNEQFF TGTGCCAGCAGTCAAGGGACAGGGACCTACAATGAGCAGTTCTTC
TRBJ2-2 few NA TRBV10-3 CAIERENTGELFF TGTGCCATCGAGAGGGAAAACACCGGGGAGCTGTTTTTT
TRBJ2-1 once NA TRBV21-1 CASSKDRSSYNEQFF TGTGCCAGCAGCAAAGACCGTAGCTCCTACAATGAGCAGTTCTTC
TRBJ1-1 NA NA TRBV19 CASSIVGAYTEAFF TGTGCCAGTAGTATAGTGGGGGCTTACACTGAAGCTTTCTTT
TRBJ1-1 few NA TRBV5-1 CASAAGGRAEAFF TGCGCCAGCGCCGCGGGGGGGCGGGCTGAAGCTTTCTTT
TRBJ2-5 few NA TRBV9 CASSVEGTQETQYF TGTGCCAGCAGCGTAGAAGGGACGCAAGAGACCCAGTACTTC
TRBJ2-1 many TRBD2 TRBV5-1 CASSAPGLAYDEQFF TGCGCCAGCAGCGCGCCGGGACTAGCGTACGATGAGCAGTTCTTC
TRBJ2-3 NA NA TRBV12-3/TRBV12-4 CASSHDGDTQYF TGTGCCAGCAGCCACGATGGAGATACGCAGTATTTT
TRBJ2-3 few NA TRBV12-3/TRBV12-4 CASSQGTQYF TGTGCCAGCTCGCAGGGGACGCAGTATTTT
TRBJ2-1 NA NA TRBV30 CAWNRDRTYNEQFF TGTGCCTGGAACCGGGACCGAACCTACAATGAGCAGTTCTTC
TRBJ1-3 NA NA TRBV7-2 CASSLDPGSSGNTIYF TGTGCCAGCAGCTTAGATCCGGGGAGCTCTGGAAACACCATATATTTT
TRBJ2-7 few TRBD1 TRBV2 CASRDRGSIEQYF TGTGCCAGCCGGGACAGAGGTTCTATAGAGCAGTACTTC
TRBJ1-2 NA TRBD1 TRBV12-5 CASGSGTAPRSEGYTF TGTGCTAGTGGTTCGGGGACAGCCCCCCGATCTGAGGGCTACACCTTC
TRBJ2-5 once TRBD1 TRBV7-8 CASSPTGERLYAETQYF TGTGCCAGCAGCCCGACAGGGGAGAGGCTGTACGCGGAGACCCAGTACTTC